Listed below are T cell receptor beta chains from one sample, sequenced in a study of radiation and T cells in renal cell carcinoma. Profiled with immunoSEQ multiplex PCR; TCRdb holds only in-frame clones, not every one. The sample holds over 25,000 clones, 81% seen once. This specimen was blood, taken from a patient whose treatment included radiotherapy and nephrectomy. The receptors were gathered from a man between 60 and 70 years old with renal cell carcinoma. The CDR3 runs from the conserved cysteine through the conserved F or W. D genes are given only for firm matches. Some rows mark clone size as missing; the rest say once, few, many or name a class of expanded clone.

TRBV14	-	TRBJ2-5	few	TGTGCCAGCAGCCAAGACGTAAAGACCCAGTACTTC	CASSQDVKTQYF
TRBV25-1	-	TRBJ1-2	-	TGTGCCAGCAGTGAATATCGGGGGGTTGGCTACACCTTC	CASSEYRGVGYTF
TRBV15	TRBD1	TRBJ2-3	-	TGTGCCACCAGCAGAGAAACAGGGGGAGAAACGCAGTATTTT	CATSRETGGETQYF
TRBV30	-	TRBJ2-3	-	TGTGCCTGGAGCCCGGGGTACACAGATACGCAGTATTTT	CAWSPGYTDTQYF
TRBV2	-	TRBJ2-3	-	TGTGCCAGCAGTCTTGGCACAGATACGCAGTATTTT	CASSLGTDTQYF
TRBV9	-	TRBJ2-5	few	TGTGCCAGCAGCGTAGCCGAAGAGACCCAGTACTTC	CASSVAEETQYF
TRBV18	-	TRBJ1-5	-	TGTGCCAGCTCATCTGCGGGAGATGATCAGCCCCAGCATTTT	CASSSAGDDQPQHF
TRBV5-6	-	TRBJ2-7	once	TGTGCCAGCAGATGGACCCAAACGGGCGAGCAGTACTTC	CASRWTQTGEQYF
TRBV7-9	-	TRBJ2-4	-	TGTGCCAGCAGCTTAGAGCATGGCCAGAAAAACATTCAGTACTTC	CASSLEHGQKNIQYF
TRBV11-2	-	TRBJ2-7	-	TGTGCCAGCAGCTTCACACCCGGTCCTGAGGGCGAGCAGTACTTC	CASSFTPGPEGEQYF
TRBV6-5	-	TRBJ2-1	once	TGTGCCAGCGAAAGGGGAAGGGGGAATAATGAGCAGTTCTTC	CASERGRGNNEQFF
TRBV27	-	TRBJ1-1	-	TGTGCCAGCAGAATGAATGGGGGAACTGAAGCTTTCTTT	CASRMNGGTEAFF
TRBV7-2	-	TRBJ2-2	once	TGTGCCAGCAGCTTAGGAGTCGGGGAGCTGTTTTTT	CASSLGVGELFF
TRBV7-2	-	TRBJ1-3	once	TGTGCCAGCAGGCGGCCGGGGGACTCTGGAAACACCATATATTTT	CASRRPGDSGNTIYF
TRBV4-2	TRBD2	TRBJ2-5	once	TGTGCCAGCAGCAAGGGGACTAGCGGTTCCCAAGAGACCCAGTACTTC	CASSKGTSGSQETQYF
TRBV19	-	TRBJ1-5	-	TGTGCCAGTAGTATGATCGGACAGTTTCTCAATCAGCCCCAGCATTTT	CASSMIGQFLNQPQHF
TRBV30	-	TRBJ1-1	-	TGTGCCTGGAGTGGAGGAATCGGGAACACTGAAGCTTTCTTT	CAWSGGIGNTEAFF
TRBV30	-	TRBJ2-7	-	TGTGCCTGGAGTTCAAGTCGAAGCTCCTACGAGCAGTACTTC	CAWSSSRSSYEQYF
TRBV18	-	TRBJ1-1	-	TGTGCCAGCTCACCATGGCAGGGGCGGGGCGGTGATGACACTGAAGCTTTCTTT	CASSPWQGRGGDDTEAFF
TRBV7-2	TRBD2	TRBJ2-1	-	TGTGCCAGCAGCACCGGGACTAGCTCCTACAATGAGCAGTTCTTC	CASSTGTSSYNEQFF
TRBV11-2	-	TRBJ2-3	-	TGTGCCAGCAGCCACCGGGACAACGGACTAACGTCGTGGGATACGCAGTATTTT	CASSHRDNGLTSWDTQYF
TRBV7-9	-	TRBJ1-4	once	TGTGCCAGCAGCTTAGAATTAGTAAAGGAAAAACTGTTTTTT	CASSLELVKEKLFF
TRBV6-6	TRBD1	TRBJ2-7	-	TGTGCCAGCAGCCACACTTTCCGGGACAGTCACTACGAGCAGTACTTC	CASSHTFRDSHYEQYF
TRBV7-8	TRBD2	TRBJ2-5	-	TGTGCCAGCAGCTTAGAGAGGAGCGGGGAAGAGACCCAGTACTTC	CASSLERSGEETQYF
TRBV6-6	-	TRBJ1-5	-	TGTGCCAGCAGTTCGAGGGGTTACGGTCAGCCCCAGCATTTT	CASSSRGYGQPQHF
TRBV5-1	TRBD2	TRBJ2-7	-	TGCGCCAGCAGTCCCGAGACTAGCGGGACGGGTGAGCAGTACTTC	CASSPETSGTGEQYF
TRBV7-2	-	TRBJ2-5	few	TGTGCTAGCAGCTTAGTGCAGGGAGAGACCCAGTACTTC	CASSLVQGETQYF
TRBV11-3	-	TRBJ1-1	-	TGTGCCAGCAGCTTAACAGGGCTCAACACTGAAGCTTTCTTT	CASSLTGLNTEAFF
TRBV5-1	-	TRBJ1-5	-	TGCGCCAGCAGCCGGGGGGACAGCAATCAGCCCCAGCATTTT	CASSRGDSNQPQHF
TRBV13	TRBD1	TRBJ1-3	-	TGTGCCAGCAGCTTCGTCAGGGGGAGAGGAAACACCATATATTTT	CASSFVRGRGNTIYF
TRBV7-2	TRBD2	TRBJ2-7	few	TGTGCCAGCAGCCCTAAATCGGGACTAGCAAAGACCTACGAGCAGTACTTC	CASSPKSGLAKTYEQYF
TRBV9	-	TRBJ1-5	-	TGTGCCAGCAGCGTAGCTCCAGGGTCCAATCAGCCCCAGCATTTT	CASSVAPGSNQPQHF
TRBV5-4	-	TRBJ2-1	-	TGTGCCAGCAGCTCGGTTCCGCTGTCCTACAATGAGCAGTTCTTC	CASSSVPLSYNEQFF
TRBV29-1	TRBD2	TRBJ2-5	-	TGCAGCAAAGCGGGAGGGCCCTCAGAGACCCAGTACTTC	CSKAGGPSETQYF
TRBV6-1	-	TRBJ2-7	-	TGTGCCAGCAGTGGGTTCCCATCCTACGAGCAGTACTTC	CASSGFPSYEQYF